This T cell receptor (beta chain) was sequenced in a study of OX40 agonist ivuxolimab in advanced cancers. The overall study: Anti-PD-1, anti-PD-L1 or anti-CTLA-4 therapy given earlier was allowed, and 40% had some. Two patients with cutaneous melanoma and one with hepatocellular carcinoma, three in total, showed partial responses.

Study-wide results and limits: Average numbers of expanded clones were greater in CD8+ T cells than in CD4+. Dose levels from 0.1 to 3.0 mg/kg saw CD4+ and CD8+ blood T cells expand clonally by week 6.

CDR3 length equals 16 residues. V dropped 1 base and J dropped 2 bases, with 14 bases sitting between them. Looked up from germline, CDR1 is MGHDK and CDR2 is SYGVNS. The assay was immunoSEQ multiplex PCR, and TCRdb's table has in-frame clones only and misses some. The table records roughly 33,000 clones, under 85% of them present only once. Regarding this clone: The target antigen is unknown.

The chain joins TRBV25-1 to TRBJ1-2, with D possibly being TRBD1 (6 bases). This TCR came from an adult with an advanced solid tumor such as melanoma, head and neck, liver or kidney cancer. This specimen consisted of CD4+ or CD8+ T cells sorted from blood, obtained in a trial of the OX40 agonist ivuxolimab. The CDR3 nucleotides are TGTGCCAGCAGTGAATTTAAGGGTACAGGGAACTATGGCTACACCTTC. Its translation: CASSEFKGTGNYGYTF.